Following are 3 T cell receptor beta chains from one sample sequenced in a study of blood T cell repertoires in COVID-19. Assay: immunoSEQ multiplex PCR; the TCRdb copy retains only in-frame clones and omits some. Of around 320,000 clones in the sample, 89% were seen once. The sample consisted of peripheral blood. The receptor source for this set is a woman in her thirties with COVID-19, enrolled during active disease.

Turning to this clone: Other DNA sequences from this sample encode an identical CDR3 as well. The chain combines TRBV5-6 with TRBJ1-2; a weak D match, TRBD1 (5 bases). V lost 2 bases and J lost 1, with 9 bases in between. The CDR3 totals 14 residues. In germline, CDR1 is SGHDT, CDR2 YYEEEE. CDR3 in DNA: TGTGCCAGCAGCTTATACCAGGGTAACTATGGCTACACCTTC. Its translation: CASSLYQGNYGYTF.

The chain has TRBV19 and TRBJ1-5, with D possibly being TRBD1 (6 bases). Trimming removed 7 bases at V and 0 bases at J, with 22 bases between. CDR3 size: 18 residues. Germline V gene sequence: CDR1 LNHDA, CDR2 SQIVND (reference sequence). CDR3 nucleotides: TGTGCCAGTACCTCATACCGGCTCGGGACACTTAGCAATCAGCCCCAGCATTTT. It translates to CASTSYRLGTLSNQPQHF. Variable domain in full (rest from reference TRBV19 and TRBJ1-5): DGGITQSPKYLFRKEGQNVTLSCEQNLNHDAMYWYRQDPGQGLRLIYYSQIVNDFQKGDIAEGYSVSREKKESFPLTVTSAQKNPTAFYLCASTSYRLGTLSNQPQHFGDGTRLSIL.

This chain joins TRBV7-6 and TRBJ1-4; D is possibly TRBD1 (6 bases). Per the germline V gene, CDR1 is SGHVS and CDR2 is FNYEAQ. Trimming cost V 5 bases and J 0 bases, with 22 bases left between them. The CDR3 contains 19 residues. The CDR3 is CASSATRGGGGATNEKLFF. Here the CDR3 DNA reads TGTGCCAGCAGCGCGACTCGTGGGGGGGGCGGCGCAACTAATGAAAAACTGTTTTTT.